Listed below are T cell receptor beta chains from one sample, sequenced in a study of blood T cell repertoires in COVID-19. Only in-frame clones appear in the TCRdb table, and some are missing; sequencing was by immunoSEQ multiplex PCR. The table records 190,000 or so clones, around 82% of them present only once. The material sequenced was peripheral blood. These receptors were taken from a man over 45 with active or convalescent COVID-19. CDR3s leave out the opening cysteine and the closing phenylalanine or tryptophan.

cdr3_length: 11; j_call: TRBJ1-1; v_call: TRBV5-1; cdr3_aa: ASRQGEGTEAF
cdr3_length: 12; j_call: TRBJ1-1; v_call: TRBV7-2; cdr3_aa: ASGPWDRVTEAF
cdr3_length: 11; j_call: TRBJ2-7; v_call: TRBV2; cdr3_aa: ASRAAGVYEQY
cdr3_length: 11; j_call: TRBJ1-3; v_call: TRBV27; cdr3_aa: ASSLTAGNTIY
cdr3_length: 12; j_call: TRBJ1-2; v_call: TRBV6-1; cdr3_aa: ASSDTGRGYGYT
cdr3_length: 12; j_call: TRBJ2-7; v_call: TRBV7-9; cdr3_aa: ASSHGTASYEQY
cdr3_length: 14; j_call: TRBJ2-5; v_call: TRBV5-1; cdr3_aa: ASKLGPSGGQETQY
cdr3_length: 14; j_call: TRBJ2-7; v_call: TRBV6-6; cdr3_aa: ASSYARNLDLYEQY
cdr3_length: 9; j_call: TRBJ2-4; v_call: TRBV2; cdr3_aa: ASSVDGGPY
cdr3_length: 13; j_call: TRBJ1-4; v_call: TRBV6-4; cdr3_aa: ASSQLTGKREKLF
cdr3_length: 16; j_call: TRBJ2-5; v_call: TRBV27; cdr3_aa: ASSLSIARLAGKETQY
cdr3_length: 13; j_call: TRBJ1-2; v_call: TRBV28; cdr3_aa: ASSSDSTGNYGYT
cdr3_length: 13; j_call: TRBJ1-1; v_call: TRBV10-3; cdr3_aa: AISESRLLNTEAF
cdr3_length: 13; j_call: TRBJ1-3; v_call: TRBV4-1; cdr3_aa: ASSQDGSSGNTIY
cdr3_length: 14; j_call: TRBJ1-6; v_call: TRBV27; cdr3_aa: ASSLYNSPANSPLH
cdr3_length: 12; j_call: TRBJ2-5; v_call: TRBV5-5; cdr3_aa: ASSQDQGRETQY
cdr3_length: 13; j_call: TRBJ2-7; v_call: TRBV7-8; cdr3_aa: ASTFRAGEAYEQY
cdr3_length: 13; j_call: TRBJ1-5; v_call: TRBV6-5; cdr3_aa: ASSSDRASNQPQH
cdr3_length: 11; j_call: TRBJ1-2; v_call: TRBV3-1/TRBV3-2; cdr3_aa: ASTLGNFYGYT
cdr3_length: 11; j_call: TRBJ1-5; v_call: TRBV28; cdr3_aa: ASSFTGPQPQH